This T cell receptor beta chain was profiled in a study of beta chain features in type 1 diabetes. Reverse transcription of all isolated RNA meant that expressed TCRB transcripts were sequenced. Clones were sequenced by immunoSEQ multiplex PCR, and TCRdb holds only the in-frame ones, with some missing. The profile covers tens of thousands of clones, with around 60% appearing a single time and approximately 2% taken by the ten largest. On this clone: Its matching antigen is unknown.

General study results and limits: For type 1 diabetes patients, VDJ junctions showed fewer insertions and more deletions.

Sequences were obtained from Tregs from blood. The sequence was collected from a woman in her twenties or thirties in good health.

The CDR3 DNA is TGTGCCAGCTCACCTGTCGCACAGGCGAACACCGGGGAGCTGTTTTTT. It is translated as CASSPVAQANTGELFF. The chain employs TRBV18 and TRBJ2-2; D is possibly TRBD1 (5 bases). The CDR3 extends over 16 amino acids. CDR1 KGHSH and CDR2 LQKENI come from the germline V gene. V lost 3 bases to trimming and J lost 0 bases, with 11 bases between them.